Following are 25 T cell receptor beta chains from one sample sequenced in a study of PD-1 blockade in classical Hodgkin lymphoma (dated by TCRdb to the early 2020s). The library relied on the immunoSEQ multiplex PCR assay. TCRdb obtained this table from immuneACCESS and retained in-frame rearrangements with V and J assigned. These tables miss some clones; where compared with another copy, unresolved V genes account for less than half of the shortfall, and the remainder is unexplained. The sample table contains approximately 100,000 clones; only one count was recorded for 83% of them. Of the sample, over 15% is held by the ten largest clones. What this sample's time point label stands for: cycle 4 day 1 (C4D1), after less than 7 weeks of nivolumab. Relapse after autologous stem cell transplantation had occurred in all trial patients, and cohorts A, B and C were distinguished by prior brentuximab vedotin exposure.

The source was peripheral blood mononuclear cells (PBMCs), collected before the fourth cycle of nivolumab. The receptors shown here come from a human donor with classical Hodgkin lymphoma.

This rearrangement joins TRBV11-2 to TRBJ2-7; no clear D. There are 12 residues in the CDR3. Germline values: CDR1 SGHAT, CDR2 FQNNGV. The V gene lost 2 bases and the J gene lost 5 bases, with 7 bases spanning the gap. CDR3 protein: CASSLSFNEQYF. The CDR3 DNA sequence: TGTGCCAGCAGCTTAAGCTTTAACGAGCAGTACTTC.

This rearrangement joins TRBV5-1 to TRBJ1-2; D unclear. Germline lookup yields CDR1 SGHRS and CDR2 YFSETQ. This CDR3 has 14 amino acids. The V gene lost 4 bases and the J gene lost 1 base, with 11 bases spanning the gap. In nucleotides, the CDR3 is TGCGCCAGCAGCGCCAACACAGTTAACTATGGCTACACCTTC. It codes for CASSANTVNYGYTF.

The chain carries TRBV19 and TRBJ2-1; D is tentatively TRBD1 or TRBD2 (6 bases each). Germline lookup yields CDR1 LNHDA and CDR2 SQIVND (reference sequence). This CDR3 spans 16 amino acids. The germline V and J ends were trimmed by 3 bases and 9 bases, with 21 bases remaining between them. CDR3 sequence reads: CASSIRDSEWGAEQFF. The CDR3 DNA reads TGTGCCAGTAGTATCCGGGACTCCGAGTGGGGGGCTGAGCAGTTCTTC. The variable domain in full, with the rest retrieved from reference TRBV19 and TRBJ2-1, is DGGITQSPKYLFRKEGQNVTLSCEQNLNHDAMYWYRQDPGQGLRLIYYSQIVNDFQKGDIAEGYSVSREKKESFPLTVTSAQKNPTAFYLCASSIRDSEWGAEQFFGPGTRLTVL.

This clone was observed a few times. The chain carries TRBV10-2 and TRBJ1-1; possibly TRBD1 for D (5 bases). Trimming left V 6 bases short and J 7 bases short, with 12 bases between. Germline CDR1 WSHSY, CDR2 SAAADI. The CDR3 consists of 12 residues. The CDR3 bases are TGCGCCAGCAGGCAAGGGGTGGGTGAAGCTTTCTTT. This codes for CASRQGVGEAFF.

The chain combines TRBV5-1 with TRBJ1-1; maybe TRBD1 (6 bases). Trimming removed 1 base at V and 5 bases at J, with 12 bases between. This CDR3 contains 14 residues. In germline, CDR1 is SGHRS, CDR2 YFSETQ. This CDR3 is CASSLTGPYTEAFF. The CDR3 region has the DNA TGCGCCAGCAGCTTGACAGGGCCCTATACTGAAGCTTTCTTT.

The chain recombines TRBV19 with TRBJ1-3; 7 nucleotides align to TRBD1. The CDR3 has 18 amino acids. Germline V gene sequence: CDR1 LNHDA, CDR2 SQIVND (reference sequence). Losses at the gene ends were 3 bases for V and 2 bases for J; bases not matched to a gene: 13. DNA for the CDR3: TGTGCCAGTAGTATCTACAGGGGCCCCGGGGTGCCTGGAAACACCATATATTTT. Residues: CASSIYRGPGVPGNTIYF.

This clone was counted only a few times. Here the CDR3 reads CASSLAKGLRRGPREQYF. The DNA for the CDR3 is TGCGCCAGCAGCTTGGCCAAGGGTCTCCGTAGGGGCCCTCGGGAGCAGTACTTC. V gene TRBV5-1 combines with J gene TRBJ2-7; a weak D match, TRBD1 (5 bases). V lost 0 bases to trimming and J lost 7 bases, with 26 bases between them. The CDR3 has 18 residues. The germline V gene encodes CDR1 SGHRS and CDR2 YFSETQ. Full variable domain (outside the CDR3, taken from reference TRBV5-1 and TRBJ2-7): KAGVTQTPRYLIKTRGQQVTLSCSPISGHRSVSWYQQTPGQGLQFLFEYFSETQRNKGNFPGRFSGRQFSNSRSEMNVSTLELGDSALYLCASSLAKGLRRGPREQYFGPGTRLTVT.

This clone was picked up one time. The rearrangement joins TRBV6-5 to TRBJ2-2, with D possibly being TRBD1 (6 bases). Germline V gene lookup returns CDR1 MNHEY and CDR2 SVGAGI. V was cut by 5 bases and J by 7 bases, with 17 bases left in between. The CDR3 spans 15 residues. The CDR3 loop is CASSVLGGSNGELFF. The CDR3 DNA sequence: TGTGCCAGCAGTGTTCTAGGGGGTAGTAACGGGGAGCTGTTTTTT.

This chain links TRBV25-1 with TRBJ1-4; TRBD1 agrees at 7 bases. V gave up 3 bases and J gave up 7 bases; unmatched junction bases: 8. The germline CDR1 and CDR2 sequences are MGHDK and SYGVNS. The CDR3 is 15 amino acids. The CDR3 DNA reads TGTGCCAGCAGTGACCTAACAGGGGTTGGTGAAAAACTGTTTTTT. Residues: CASSDLTGVGEKLFF.

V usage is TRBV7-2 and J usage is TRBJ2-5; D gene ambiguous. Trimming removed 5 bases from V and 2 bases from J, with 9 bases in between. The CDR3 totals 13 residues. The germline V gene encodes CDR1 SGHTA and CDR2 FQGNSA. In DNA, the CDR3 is TGTGCCAGCAGCCCGGTAACTCAAGAGACCCAGTACTTC. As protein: CASSPVTQETQYF.

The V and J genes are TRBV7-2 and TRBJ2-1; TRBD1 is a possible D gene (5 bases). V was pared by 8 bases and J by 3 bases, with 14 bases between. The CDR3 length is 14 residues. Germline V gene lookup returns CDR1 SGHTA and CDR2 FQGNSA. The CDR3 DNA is TGTGCCAGCGCTATAGGGGTGGTCTACAATGAGCAGTTCTTC. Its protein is CASAIGVVYNEQFF.

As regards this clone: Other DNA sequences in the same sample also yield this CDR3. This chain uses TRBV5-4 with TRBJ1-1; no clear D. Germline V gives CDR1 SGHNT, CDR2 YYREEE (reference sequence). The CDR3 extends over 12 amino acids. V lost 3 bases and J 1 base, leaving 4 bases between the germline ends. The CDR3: CASSSRNTEAFF. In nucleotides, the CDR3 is TGTGCCAGCAGCTCCAGGAACACTGAAGCTTTCTTT.

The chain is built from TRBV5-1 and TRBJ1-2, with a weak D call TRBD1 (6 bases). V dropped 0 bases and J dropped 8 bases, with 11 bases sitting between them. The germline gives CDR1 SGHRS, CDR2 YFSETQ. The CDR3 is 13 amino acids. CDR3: CASSLDRVTGYTF. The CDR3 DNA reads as TGCGCCAGCAGCTTGGACAGGGTGACGGGCTACACCTTC.

In nucleotides, the CDR3 is TGTGCCAGCAGTAGGCAGATCACTGAAGCTTTCTTT. This encodes CASSRQITEAFF. The chain is built from TRBV5-6 and TRBJ1-1; D not certain. V was trimmed by 5 bases and J by 4 bases, leaving 9 bases between them. CDR3 length: 12 amino acids. CDR1 SGHDT and CDR2 YYEEEE come from the germline V gene.

The CDR3 coding sequence is TGTGCCAGTAGTAATCGCATCAGCGCCTACTCTGGAAACACCATATATTTT. Residues: CASSNRISAYSGNTIYF. The V call is TRBV19, the J call TRBJ1-3; D not certain. CDR1 is LNHDA and CDR2 is SQIVND in the germline V gene (reference sequence). V dropped 4 bases and J dropped 0 bases, with 16 bases sitting between them. The CDR3 totals 17 residues.

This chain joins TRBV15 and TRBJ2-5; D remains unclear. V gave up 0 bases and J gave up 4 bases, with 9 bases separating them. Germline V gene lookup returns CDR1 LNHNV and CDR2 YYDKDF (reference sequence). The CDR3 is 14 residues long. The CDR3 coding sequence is TGTGCCACCAGCAGAGATTCTGGTTCAGAGACCCAGTACTTC. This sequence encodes CATSRDSGSETQYF.

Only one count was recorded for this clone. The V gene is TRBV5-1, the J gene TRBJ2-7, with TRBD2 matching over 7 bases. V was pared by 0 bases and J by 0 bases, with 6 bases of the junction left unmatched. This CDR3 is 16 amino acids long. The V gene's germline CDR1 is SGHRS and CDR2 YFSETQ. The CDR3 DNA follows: TGCGCCAGCAGCTTGGGGCTAGCGGACGTCTCCTACGAGCAGTACTTC. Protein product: CASSLGLADVSYEQYF.

The CDR3 DNA is TGTGCCAGCAGTCCCTCGATGGCGGGTGGGCCCCAGCATTTT. Translating gives CASSPSMAGGPQHF. This chain links TRBV28 with TRBJ1-5; D is uncertain. CDR1 is MDHEN and CDR2 is SYDVKM in the germline V gene. The CDR3 is 14 amino acids. V lost 5 bases and J lost 9, with 17 bases in between.

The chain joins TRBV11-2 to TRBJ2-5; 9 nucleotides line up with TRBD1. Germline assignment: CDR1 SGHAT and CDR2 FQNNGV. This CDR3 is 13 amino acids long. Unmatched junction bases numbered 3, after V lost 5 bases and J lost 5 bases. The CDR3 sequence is CASSGTGRETQYF. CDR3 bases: TGTGCCAGCAGCGGGACAGGGCGGGAGACCCAGTACTTC.

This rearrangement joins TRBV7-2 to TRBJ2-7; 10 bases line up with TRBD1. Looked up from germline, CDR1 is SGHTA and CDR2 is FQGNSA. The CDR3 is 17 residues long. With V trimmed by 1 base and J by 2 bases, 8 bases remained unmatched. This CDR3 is CASSLDHMGQGTYEQYF. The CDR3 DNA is TGTGCCAGCAGCTTAGATCATATGGGACAGGGGACCTACGAGCAGTACTTC.

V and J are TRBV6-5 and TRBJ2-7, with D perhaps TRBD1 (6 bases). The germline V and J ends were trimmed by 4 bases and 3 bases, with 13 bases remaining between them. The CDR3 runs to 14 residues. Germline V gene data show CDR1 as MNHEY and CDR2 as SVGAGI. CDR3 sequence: CASSSFRGFYEQYF. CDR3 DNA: TGTGCCAGCAGTTCCTTCAGGGGATTCTACGAGCAGTACTTC.

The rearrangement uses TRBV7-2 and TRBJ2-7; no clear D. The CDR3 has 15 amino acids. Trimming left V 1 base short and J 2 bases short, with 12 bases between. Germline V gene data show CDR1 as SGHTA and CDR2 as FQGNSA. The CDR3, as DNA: TGTGCCAGCAGCTTAGAGGGTCACCCCCCCTACGAGCAGTACTTC. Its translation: CASSLEGHPPYEQYF.

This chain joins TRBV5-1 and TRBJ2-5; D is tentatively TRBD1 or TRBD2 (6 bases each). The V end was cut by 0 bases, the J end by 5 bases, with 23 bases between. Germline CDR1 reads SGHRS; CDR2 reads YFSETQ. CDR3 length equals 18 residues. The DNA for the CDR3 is TGCGCCAGCAGCTTGGCCCGTTTCTTGGGGGGCCTACCGGAGACCCAGTACTTC. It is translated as CASSLARFLGGLPETQYF.

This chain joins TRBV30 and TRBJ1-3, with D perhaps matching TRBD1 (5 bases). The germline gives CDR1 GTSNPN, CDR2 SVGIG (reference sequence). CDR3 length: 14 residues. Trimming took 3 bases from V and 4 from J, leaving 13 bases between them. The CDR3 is CAWRGPGTGNTIYF. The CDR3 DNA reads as TGTGCCTGGAGAGGGCCAGGGACGGGAAACACCATATATTTT.

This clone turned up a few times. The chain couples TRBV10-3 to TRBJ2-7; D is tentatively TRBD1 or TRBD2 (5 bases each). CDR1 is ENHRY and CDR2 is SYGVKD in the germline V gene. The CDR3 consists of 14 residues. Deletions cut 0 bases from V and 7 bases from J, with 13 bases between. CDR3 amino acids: CAISESPGPTEQYF. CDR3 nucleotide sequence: TGTGCCATCAGTGAGTCACCGGGACCCACGGAGCAGTACTTC.